These T cell receptor beta chains were read from a single sample in a study of cytotoxic CD8 clonotypes in ibrutinib-treated CLL. Libraries were prepared by immunoSEQ multiplex PCR; TCRdb keeps only in-frame clonotypes and omits some of them. The sample contains more than 2,500 clones, approximately 78% of which appear only once. The sequences come from PBMCs, collected before ibrutinib treatment. Receptors were obtained from a human donor with chronic lymphocytic leukemia. Each CDR3 is given with its conserved first and last residue. Each record gives: CDR3 protein, CDR3 DNA, clone size, D gene, V gene, J gene. A D gene is named only where the DNA matches it firmly. The size field is filled for only some rows; it gives once, few, many or a size class.

CDR3: CASSPGTSVADTQYF
DNA: TGTGCCAGCAGCCCCGGGACTAGTGTCGCAGATACGCAGTATTTT
size: .
D: TRBD2
V: TRBV5-8
J: TRBJ2-3

CDR3: CASSLSRLAGTTGELFF
DNA: TGTGCCAGCAGCTTAAGTAGACTAGCGGGGACAACCGGGGAGCTGTTTTTT
size: once
D: TRBD2
V: TRBV7-8
J: TRBJ2-2

CDR3: CASSLIRQGSNQPQHF
DNA: TGTGCCAGCAGCTTAATTCGGCAGGGCAGCAATCAGCCCCAGCATTTT
size: .
D: .
V: TRBV7-8
J: TRBJ1-5

CDR3: CASRDQGAFGYTF
DNA: TGTGCCAGCAGAGACCAGGGGGCGTTTGGCTACACCTTC
size: .
D: TRBD1
V: TRBV5-6
J: TRBJ1-2

CDR3: CASFHPSRQEEAFF
DNA: TGTGCCAGCTTCCACCCGAGTCGGCAAGAGGAAGCTTTCTTT
size: few
D: .
V: TRBV6-1
J: TRBJ1-1

CDR3: CAWTPRIGPKSGYTF
DNA: TGTGCCTGGACCCCTCGAATAGGGCCAAAGTCTGGCTACACCTTC
size: .
D: .
V: TRBV30
J: TRBJ1-2

CDR3: CASSVSGGSSYNEQFF
DNA: TGCGCCAGCAGCGTTAGCGGGGGGAGCTCCTACAATGAGCAGTTCTTC
size: .
D: TRBD2
V: TRBV5-1
J: TRBJ2-1

CDR3: CASSQGTGRTEAFF
DNA: TGCGCCAGCAGCCAAGGTACGGGTCGCACTGAAGCTTTCTTT
size: .
D: .
V: TRBV4-1
J: TRBJ1-1

CDR3: CASTQGNSPLHF
DNA: TGTGCCAGCACCCAGGGGAATTCACCCCTCCACTTT
size: .
D: .
V: TRBV6-6
J: TRBJ1-6

CDR3: CASSPRTEAFF
DNA: TGTGCCAGCAGCCCTCGCACTGAAGCTTTCTTT
size: .
D: .
V: TRBV6-6
J: TRBJ1-1

CDR3: CASSLGEEKLFF
DNA: TGTGCCAGCAGCTTAGGGGAGGAAAAACTGTTTTTT
size: .
D: .
V: TRBV7-9
J: TRBJ1-4

CDR3: CASSWAAGDGNGYTF
DNA: TGTGCCAGTAGTTGGGCAGCAGGAGACGGGAATGGCTACACCTTC
size: .
D: .
V: TRBV19
J: TRBJ1-2

CDR3: CASSPRTGGIRAGELFF
DNA: TGTGCCAGTAGTCCCCGGACAGGGGGCATTAGGGCCGGAGAGCTGTTTTTT
size: .
D: TRBD1
V: TRBV19
J: TRBJ2-2

CDR3: CASRPGQGSEKLFF
DNA: TGTGCCAGTAGGCCGGGACAGGGAAGTGAAAAACTGTTTTTT
size: .
D: TRBD1
V: TRBV19
J: TRBJ1-4

CDR3: CASTLGSGGAEKTQYF
DNA: TGCGCCAGCACCTTGGGGAGCGGGGGGGCCGAGAAGACCCAGTACTTC
size: .
D: TRBD2
V: TRBV5-1
J: TRBJ2-5

CDR3: CASSSLMSGASYEQYF
DNA: TGTGCCAGCAGCTCACTGATGTCAGGGGCCAGCTACGAGCAGTACTTC
size: .
D: .
V: TRBV5-5
J: TRBJ2-7

CDR3: CASSPGTGSYNEQFF
DNA: TGCGCCAGCAGCCCGGGGACAGGGTCCTACAATGAGCAGTTCTTC
size: .
D: TRBD1
V: TRBV5-1
J: TRBJ2-1

CDR3: CASSSLQGSGNTIYF
DNA: TGTGCCAGCAGCTCCCTTCAGGGGTCCGGAAACACCATATATTTT
size: .
D: .
V: TRBV5-5
J: TRBJ1-3

CDR3: CASSVAGSGGRKTQYF
DNA: TGTGCCAGCAGCGTAGCGGGTAGCGGGGGGCGGAAGACCCAGTACTTC
size: .
D: TRBD2
V: TRBV9
J: TRBJ2-5

CDR3: CASSFRGENEKLFF
DNA: TGCGCCAGCAGCTTCCGAGGGGAAAATGAAAAACTGTTTTTT
size: .
D: .
V: TRBV5-1
J: TRBJ1-4

CDR3: CASSEAFHTEAFF
DNA: TGTGCCAGCAGTGAAGCGTTTCACACTGAAGCTTTCTTT
size: .
D: .
V: TRBV6-5
J: TRBJ1-1

CDR3: CTSSTCLRKTYGYTF
DNA: TGCACCAGCAGTACATGTTTGCGAAAGACCTATGGCTACACCTTC
size: once
D: .
V: TRBV1
J: TRBJ1-2

CDR3: CASSLVGSINSAYEQYF
DNA: TGTGCCAGCAGTTTAGTGGGCAGTATAAACAGCGCCTACGAGCAGTACTTC
size: .
D: .
V: TRBV27
J: TRBJ2-7

CDR3: CASSLARGMNTEAFF
DNA: TGTGCCAGCAGCTTGGCCAGGGGCATGAACACTGAAGCTTTCTTT
size: .
D: .
V: TRBV5-4
J: TRBJ1-1

CDR3: CASGGTGPTFGYTF
DNA: TGTGCCAGCGGGGGGACAGGGCCGACCTTTGGCTACACCTTC
size: few
D: TRBD1
V: TRBV2
J: TRBJ1-2

CDR3: CASSPGHSGQGGELFF
DNA: TGCGCCAGCAGCCCGGGACATTCCGGTCAAGGCGGGGAGCTGTTTTTT
size: .
D: .
V: TRBV5-1
J: TRBJ2-2

CDR3: CASRLTGSVYEQYF
DNA: TGTGCCAGCCGACTGACAGGGTCCGTATACGAGCAGTACTTC
size: .
D: TRBD1
V: TRBV2
J: TRBJ2-7

CDR3: CASSLSGYGSPLHF
DNA: TGTGCCAGCAGTTTATCAGGGTATGGGTCACCCCTCCACTTT
size: once
D: .
V: TRBV27
J: TRBJ1-6